This T cell receptor (beta chain) derives from a study of T cell repertoires in cytomegalovirus infection. In the study overall: Recently identified HLA-C-restricted CMV epitopes and well-studied HLA-B-restricted CMV epitopes were used by the study. Findings and limits, study-wide: The ex vivo response was dominated by HLA-C-restricted CMV-specific TCR beta clonotypes.

TCRdb processed the reads anew with MiXCR; each CDR3 protein has one entry. The sample has about 770,000 distinct CDR3 sequences, 29% seen once. Regarding this clonotype: The antigen remains unidentified.

CDR3 length: 13 residues. Germline V gene sequence: CDR1 LNHNV, CDR2 YYDKDF (reference sequence). The V gene lost 3 bases and the J gene lost 1 base, with 6 bases spanning the gap. The chain joins TRBV15 to TRBJ1-1; D is unclear. This TCR derives from a human donor in good health (CMV status not recorded). Some clones in this sample may be carry-over from other donors' samples. The sequences come from cultured CD8+ T cells from PBMCs, collected from culture after CMV antigen stimulation. The CDR3 is CATSSGGNTEAFF. CDR3 bases: TGTGCCACCAGCAGTGGAGGGAACACTGAAGCTTTCTTT.